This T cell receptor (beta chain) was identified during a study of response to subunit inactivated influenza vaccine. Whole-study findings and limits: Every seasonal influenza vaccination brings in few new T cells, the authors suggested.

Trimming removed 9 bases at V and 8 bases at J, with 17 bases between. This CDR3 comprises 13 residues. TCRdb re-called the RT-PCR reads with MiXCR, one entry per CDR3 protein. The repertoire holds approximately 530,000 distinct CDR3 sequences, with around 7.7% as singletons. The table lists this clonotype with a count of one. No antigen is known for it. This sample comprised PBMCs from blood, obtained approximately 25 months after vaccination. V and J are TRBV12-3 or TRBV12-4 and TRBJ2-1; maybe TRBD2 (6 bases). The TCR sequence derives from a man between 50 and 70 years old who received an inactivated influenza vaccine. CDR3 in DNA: TGTGCCAGTGCGGGATTATCTTACCATGAGCAGTTCTTC. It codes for CASAGLSYHEQFF.